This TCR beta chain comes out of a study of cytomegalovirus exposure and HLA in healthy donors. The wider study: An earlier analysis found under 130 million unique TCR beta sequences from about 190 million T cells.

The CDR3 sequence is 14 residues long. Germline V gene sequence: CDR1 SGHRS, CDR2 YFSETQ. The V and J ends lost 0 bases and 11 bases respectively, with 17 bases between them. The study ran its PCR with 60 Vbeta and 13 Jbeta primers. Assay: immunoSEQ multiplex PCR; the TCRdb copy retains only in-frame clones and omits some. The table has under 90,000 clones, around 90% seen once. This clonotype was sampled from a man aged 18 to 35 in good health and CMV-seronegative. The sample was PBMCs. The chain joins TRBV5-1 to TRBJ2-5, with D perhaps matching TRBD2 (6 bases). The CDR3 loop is CASSLGVRGGKQYF. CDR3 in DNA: TGCGCCAGCAGCTTGGGAGTCCGGGGAGGAAAGCAGTACTTC. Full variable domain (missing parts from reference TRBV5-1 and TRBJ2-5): KAGVTQTPRYLIKTRGQQVTLSCSPISGHRSVSWYQQTPGQGLQFLFEYFSETQRNKGNFPGRFSGRQFSNSRSEMNVSTLELGDSALYLCASSLGVRGGKQYFGPGTRLLVL.